This T cell receptor (beta chain) was obtained from a study of post-analysis software for immune sequencing data. As for the study in general: The courses of disease that were included comprised relapsing-remitting, secondary progressive and progressive-relapsing multiple sclerosis. Study results and caveats: Relative to controls, patients had about five TRBV segments at higher frequency, with TRBV5-6, TRBV5-1 and TRBV20-1 among these. Controls showed significantly higher normalized Chao1 diversity than did multiple sclerosis patients. Samples sharing a preparation batch grouped tightly together when assessed by F measure.

Unique molecular identifiers were carried by the TCR beta cDNA libraries. Each sample of roughly 0.95 to 10 million input T cells yielded roughly 0.5 million cDNA molecules, so each molecule approximated one T cell. Each CDR3 protein gets one entry after TCRdb re-called the PCR reads with MiXCR. This sample has 800,000 to 950,000 distinct CDR3 sequences, with approximately 53% found just once. This clonotype was seen only a few times. What it recognizes is unknown. Per germline, CDR1 LGHDT and CDR2 YNNKEL (reference sequence). This CDR3 comprises 15 residues. V lost 2 bases and J lost 4; bases outside the gene matches: 7.

Sample: blood. This chain joins TRBV3-1 and TRBJ2-7; 8 bases match TRBD2. The TCR originated in a girl aged 10 to 17 with multiple sclerosis. CDR3: CASSQLGLAPYEQYF. CDR3 nucleotides: TGTGCCAGCAGCCAATTAGGACTAGCACCTTACGAGCAGTACTTC.